A selection of T cell receptor beta chains follows, all from one sample in a study of Ad26.COV2.S vaccination and SARS-CoV-2 variants. TCRdb's table, derived via immunoSEQ multiplex PCR, lists solely in-frame clones and lacks some. Here the sample spans about 350,000 clones, around 89% being singletons. The sequencing used peripheral blood, collected in a trial of Ad26.COV2.S vaccine versus placebo. The receptors originated from a person aged 18-60 years who received the Ad26.COV2.S COVID-19 vaccine or a placebo. Both conserved end residues are part of each CDR3. The order of the fields is V gene, clone size, J gene, D gene, CDR3 protein, CDR3 DNA. The D gene is left open where the match is weak. Size values are once, few and many counts, or a class for expanded clones, and some rows have none.

V: TRBV29-1; size: .; J: TRBJ2-7; D: .; CDR3: CSVASGTLYSYEQYF; DNA: TGCAGCGTTGCAAGCGGGACACTATACTCCTACGAGCAGTACTTC
V: TRBV5-1; size: few; J: TRBJ1-1; D: .; CDR3: CASSLGRGALMNTEAFF; DNA: TGCGCCAGCAGCTTGGGGAGAGGGGCGTTGATGAACACTGAAGCTTTCTTT
V: TRBV7-9; size: once; J: TRBJ1-1; D: .; CDR3: CASSFWDPTAEAFF; DNA: TGTGCCAGCAGCTTCTGGGACCCCACCGCGGAAGCTTTCTTT
V: TRBV7-2; size: .; J: TRBJ1-6; D: TRBD1; CDR3: CASSGTTGLNSPLHF; DNA: TGTGCCAGCAGCGGGACGACAGGGCTCAATTCACCCCTCCACTTT
V: TRBV28; size: .; J: TRBJ2-7; D: .; CDR3: CASSLLAEGYEQYF; DNA: TGTGCCAGCAGTCTCCTGGCGGAAGGCTACGAGCAGTACTTC
V: TRBV25-1; size: .; J: TRBJ1-1; D: TRBD1; CDR3: CASSKTGDITEAFF; DNA: TGTGCCAGCAGTAAGACAGGGGACATCACTGAAGCTTTCTTT
V: TRBV6-6; size: .; J: TRBJ2-1; D: TRBD2; CDR3: CASSPRLAGYNEQFF; DNA: TGTGCCAGCAGCCCGCGGCTAGCGGGATACAATGAGCAGTTCTTC
V: TRBV19; size: .; J: TRBJ2-2; D: TRBD2; CDR3: CARGEWTGGTNTGELFF; DNA: TGTGCCAGAGGGGAATGGACGGGGGGTACGAACACCGGGGAGCTGTTTTTT
V: TRBV7-6; size: .; J: TRBJ2-1; D: TRBD2; CDR3: CASSEDGGRGSEQFF; DNA: TGTGCCAGCAGCGAAGATGGCGGGAGGGGTTCTGAGCAGTTCTTC
V: TRBV28; size: once; J: TRBJ2-7; D: .; CDR3: CASSFRRPPYEQYF; DNA: TGTGCCAGCAGTTTCCGCCGGCCCCCCTACGAGCAGTACTTC
V: TRBV5-4; size: .; J: TRBJ1-2; D: .; CDR3: CASSLVDGHWHTF; DNA: TGTGCCAGCAGCTTGGTAGACGGGCACTGGCACACCTTC
V: TRBV27; size: .; J: TRBJ1-4; D: .; CDR3: CASSFSSGVGEKLFF; DNA: TGTGCCAGCAGTTTCTCTTCTGGGGTAGGAGAAAAACTGTTTTTT
V: TRBV2; size: .; J: TRBJ2-2; D: .; CDR3: CASREWSGELFF; DNA: TGTGCCAGCAGAGAGTGGTCCGGGGAGCTGTTTTTT
V: TRBV7-6; size: .; J: TRBJ2-2; D: TRBD2; CDR3: CASSLSSGGAPGELFF; DNA: TGTGCCAGCAGCCTCTCTAGCGGGGGGGCTCCCGGGGAGCTGTTTTTT
V: TRBV4-1; size: few; J: TRBJ1-5; D: .; CDR3: CASSQGLGGRTPNQPQHF; DNA: TGCGCCAGCAGCCAAGGGTTGGGGGGTCGAACCCCAAATCAGCCCCAGCATTTT
V: TRBV4-3; size: .; J: TRBJ2-7; D: TRBD2; CDR3: CASSQDLSGGYEQYF; DNA: TGCGCCAGCAGCCAAGATCTAAGCGGGGGTTACGAGCAGTACTTC
V: TRBV4-3; size: .; J: TRBJ2-2; D: .; CDR3: CASSQVIFRGAGELFF; DNA: TGCGCCAGCAGCCAAGTAATCTTTAGGGGGGCCGGGGAGCTGTTTTTT
V: TRBV3-1/TRBV3-2; size: few; J: TRBJ1-6; D: .; CDR3: CGVGRDSPLHF; DNA: TGTGGGGTGGGGAGAGATTCACCCCTCCACTTT
V: TRBV6-5; size: .; J: TRBJ1-1; D: .; CDR3: CASRLGQNTEAFF; DNA: TGTGCCAGCAGACTTGGACAGAACACTGAAGCTTTCTTT
V: TRBV5-1; size: once; J: TRBJ2-7; D: .; CDR3: CASSPQPIYEQYF; DNA: TGCGCCAGCAGCCCTCAACCCATCTACGAGCAGTACTTC
V: TRBV30; size: .; J: TRBJ2-3; D: TRBD2; CDR3: CAWSASGNTDTQYF; DNA: TGTGCCTGGAGTGCTAGCGGGAACACAGATACGCAGTATTTT
V: TRBV7-9; size: .; J: TRBJ2-3; D: .; CDR3: CASSLSRAGMGTDTQYF; DNA: TGTGCCAGCAGCTTATCGAGGGCGGGAATGGGCACAGATACGCAGTATTTT
V: TRBV6-4; size: few; J: TRBJ1-6; D: .; CDR3: CASSEDSDNSPLHF; DNA: TGTGCCAGCAGTGAGGACAGCGATAATTCACCCCTCCACTTT
V: TRBV5-1; size: .; J: TRBJ1-2; D: .; CDR3: CASSLNAGNYGYTF; DNA: TGCGCCAGCAGCTTGAACGCAGGGAACTATGGCTACACCTTC
V: TRBV18; size: .; J: TRBJ2-7; D: TRBD1; CDR3: CASSLNTGTGGLEQYF; DNA: TGTGCCAGCTCACTCAATACCGGGACAGGGGGCCTCGAGCAGTACTTC
V: TRBV3-1/TRBV3-2; size: .; J: TRBJ1-2; D: .; CDR3: CASSLSFRTENYGYTF; DNA: TGTGCCAGCAGCCTTTCCTTTAGGACCGAAAACTATGGCTACACCTTC
V: TRBV6-5; size: .; J: TRBJ2-1; D: .; CDR3: CASSYVGSSYNEQFF; DNA: TGTGCCAGCAGTTACGTTGGGAGCTCCTACAATGAGCAGTTCTTC
V: TRBV29-1; size: .; J: TRBJ2-6; D: .; CDR3: CSVGGANVLTF; DNA: TGCAGCGTGGGTGGGGCCAACGTCCTGACTTTC
V: TRBV5-1; size: .; J: TRBJ2-2; D: TRBD1; CDR3: CASRADRENTGELFF; DNA: TGCGCCAGCAGAGCAGACAGGGAGAACACCGGGGAGCTGTTTTTT
V: TRBV18; size: .; J: TRBJ2-6; D: .; CDR3: CASSRVLRTSGANVLTF; DNA: TGTGCCAGCTCACGAGTATTAAGGACTTCTGGGGCCAACGTCCTGACTTTC
V: TRBV28; size: .; J: TRBJ2-5; D: .; CDR3: CASSRRWRAETQYF; DNA: TGTGCCAGCAGTAGGAGGTGGCGGGCGGAGACCCAGTACTTC
V: TRBV2; size: .; J: TRBJ1-5; D: TRBD1; CDR3: CASTLGQGNQPQHF; DNA: TGTGCCAGCACTCTCGGACAGGGCAATCAGCCCCAGCATTTT
V: TRBV4-1; size: .; J: TRBJ2-7; D: .; CDR3: CASSQDFPGPYEQYF; DNA: TGCGCCAGCAGCCAAGATTTCCCAGGGCCCTACGAGCAGTACTTC
V: TRBV24-1; size: .; J: TRBJ2-5; D: TRBD2; CDR3: CATSEGTSGTGETQYF; DNA: TGTGCCACCAGTGAGGGGACTAGCGGGACCGGAGAGACCCAGTACTTC
V: TRBV5-1; size: few; J: TRBJ2-7; D: .; CDR3: CASSLGHGYEQYF; DNA: TGCGCCAGCAGCTTGGGACACGGCTACGAGCAGTACTTC
V: TRBV9; size: .; J: TRBJ2-1; D: TRBD2; CDR3: CASTREGETYNEQFF; DNA: TGTGCCAGCACTCGGGAGGGGGAGACCTACAATGAGCAGTTCTTC
V: TRBV30; size: .; J: TRBJ2-3; D: TRBD1; CDR3: CAWVGRQGASDTQYF; DNA: TGTGCCTGGGTGGGACGACAGGGGGCGTCAGATACGCAGTATTTT
V: TRBV11-2; size: .; J: TRBJ1-5; D: TRBD1; CDR3: CASSTTGGRNQPQHF; DNA: TGTGCCAGCAGCACAACAGGGGGTAGAAATCAGCCCCAGCATTTT
V: TRBV28; size: .; J: TRBJ1-5; D: TRBD1; CDR3: CASRGGQGDNQPQHF; DNA: TGTGCCAGCAGAGGGGGACAGGGGGATAATCAGCCCCAGCATTTT
V: TRBV5-1; size: .; J: TRBJ2-3; D: .; CDR3: CASNLEQVLDTQYF; DNA: TGCGCCAGCAATTTAGAACAGGTGTTGGATACGCAGTATTTT
V: TRBV10-3; size: .; J: TRBJ1-3; D: .; CDR3: CAAQGRGVRPSSGNTIYF; DNA: TGTGCCGCACAAGGGAGGGGGGTCAGGCCGAGCTCTGGAAACACCATATATTTT
V: TRBV12-3/TRBV12-4; size: .; J: TRBJ2-3; D: TRBD1; CDR3: CASTSAGTDTNF; DNA: TGTGCCAGCACCTCCGCTGGGACAGATACAAATTTT
V: TRBV19; size: .; J: TRBJ1-2; D: .; CDR3: CASSPAGWEPTVYGYTF; DNA: TGTGCCAGTAGTCCCGCAGGTTGGGAGCCGACGGTCTATGGCTACACCTTC
V: TRBV19; size: .; J: TRBJ1-2; D: .; CDR3: CASSPDNLYGYTF; DNA: TGTGCCAGTAGTCCTGACAACTTATATGGCTACACCTTC
V: TRBV30; size: .; J: TRBJ1-1; D: TRBD1; CDR3: CAWRAGGHTEAFF; DNA: TGTGCCTGGAGAGCAGGGGGGCACACTGAAGCTTTCTTT